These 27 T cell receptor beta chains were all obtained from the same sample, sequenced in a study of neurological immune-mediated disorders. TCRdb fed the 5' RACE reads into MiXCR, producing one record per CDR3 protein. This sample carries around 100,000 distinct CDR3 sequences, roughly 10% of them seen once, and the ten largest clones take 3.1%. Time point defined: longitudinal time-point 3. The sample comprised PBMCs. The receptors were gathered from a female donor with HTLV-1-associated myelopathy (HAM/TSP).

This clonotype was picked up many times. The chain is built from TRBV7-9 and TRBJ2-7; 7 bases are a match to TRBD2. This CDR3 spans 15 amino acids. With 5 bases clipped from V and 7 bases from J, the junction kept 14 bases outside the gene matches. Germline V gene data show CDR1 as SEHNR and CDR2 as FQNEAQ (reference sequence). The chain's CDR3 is CASSPTRAGVGEQYF. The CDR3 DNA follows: TGTGCCAGCAGCCCAACAAGGGCGGGGGTCGGGGAGCAGTACTTC.

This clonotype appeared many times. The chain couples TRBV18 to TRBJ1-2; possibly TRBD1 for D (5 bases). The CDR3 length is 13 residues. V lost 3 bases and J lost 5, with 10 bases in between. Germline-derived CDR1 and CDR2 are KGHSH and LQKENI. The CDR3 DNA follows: TGTGCCAGCTCACCGGGACTGACATATGGCTACACCTTC. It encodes CASSPGLTYGYTF.

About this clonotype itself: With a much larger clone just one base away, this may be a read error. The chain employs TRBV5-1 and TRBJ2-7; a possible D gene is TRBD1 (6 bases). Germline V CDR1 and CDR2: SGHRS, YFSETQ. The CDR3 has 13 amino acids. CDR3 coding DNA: TGCGCCAACAGCCCCCCCGGGACAACCGAGCAGTACTTC. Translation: CANSPPGTTEQYF.

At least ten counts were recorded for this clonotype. The CDR3 region is CSAQGQQGDTQYF. The CDR3 nucleotides read TGCAGCGCTCAGGGCCAGCAGGGAGATACGCAGTATTTT. This rearrangement joins TRBV29-1 to TRBJ2-3; TRBD1 is a possible D gene (5 bases). CDR3 size: 13 residues. Germline CDR1 is SQVTM and CDR2 is ANQGSEA. V was cut by 7 bases and J by 5 bases, with 16 bases left in between.

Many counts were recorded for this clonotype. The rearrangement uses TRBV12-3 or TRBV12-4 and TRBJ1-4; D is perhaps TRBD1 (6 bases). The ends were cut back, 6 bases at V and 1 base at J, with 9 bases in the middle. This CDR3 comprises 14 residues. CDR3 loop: CASSGGGTNEKLFF. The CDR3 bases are TGTGCCAGCAGCGGAGGGGGAACTAATGAAAAACTGTTTTTT.

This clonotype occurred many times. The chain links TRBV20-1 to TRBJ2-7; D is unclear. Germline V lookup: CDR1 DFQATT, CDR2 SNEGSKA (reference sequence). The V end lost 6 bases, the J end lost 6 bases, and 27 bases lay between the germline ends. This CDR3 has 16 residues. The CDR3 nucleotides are TGCAGTGCCCCCCATGCGAGGACCAGGATTCCCGCCGAGCAGTACTTC. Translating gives CSAPHARTRIPAEQYF.

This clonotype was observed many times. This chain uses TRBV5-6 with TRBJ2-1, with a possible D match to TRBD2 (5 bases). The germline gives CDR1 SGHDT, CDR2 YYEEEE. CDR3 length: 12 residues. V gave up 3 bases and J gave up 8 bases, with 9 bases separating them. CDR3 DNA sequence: TGTGCCAGCAGCTGGCAGGACTATGAGCAGTTCTTC. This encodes CASSWQDYEQFF.

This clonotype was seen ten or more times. As DNA, the CDR3 is TGCGCCAGCAGCATGGTACCAGGGAGCACAGATACGCAGTATTTT. Protein sequence: CASSMVPGSTDTQYF. V usage is TRBV5-1 and J usage is TRBJ2-3, with D possibly TRBD1 on 5 matching bases. Germline values: CDR1 SGHRS, CDR2 YFSETQ. The CDR3 extends over 15 amino acids. V gave up 4 bases and J gave up 0 bases, with 12 bases separating them.

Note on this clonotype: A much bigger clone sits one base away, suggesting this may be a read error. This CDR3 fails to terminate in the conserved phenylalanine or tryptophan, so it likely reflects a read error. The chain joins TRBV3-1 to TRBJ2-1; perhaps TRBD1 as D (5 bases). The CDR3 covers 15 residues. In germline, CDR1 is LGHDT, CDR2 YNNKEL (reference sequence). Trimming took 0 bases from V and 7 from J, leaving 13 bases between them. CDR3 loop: CASSQDPQGVNEQFL. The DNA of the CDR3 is TGTGCCAGCAGCCAAGATCCGCAGGGCGTGAATGAGCAGTTCCTC.

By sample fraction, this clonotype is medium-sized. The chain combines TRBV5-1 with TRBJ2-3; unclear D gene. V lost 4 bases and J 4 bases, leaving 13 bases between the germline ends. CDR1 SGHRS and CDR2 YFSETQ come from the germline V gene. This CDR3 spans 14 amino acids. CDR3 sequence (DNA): TGCGCCAGCAGCCGTCAAGATGGGGCAGATACGCAGTATTTT. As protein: CASSRQDGADTQYF.

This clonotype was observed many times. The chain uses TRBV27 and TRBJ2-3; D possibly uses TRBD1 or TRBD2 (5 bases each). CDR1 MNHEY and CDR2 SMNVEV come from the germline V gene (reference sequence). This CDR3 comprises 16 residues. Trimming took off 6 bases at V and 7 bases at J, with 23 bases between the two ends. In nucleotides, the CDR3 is TGTGCCAGCAGGGACGCCGGGACGGCTATGGGAAATACGCAGTATTTT. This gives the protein CASRDAGTAMGNTQYF.

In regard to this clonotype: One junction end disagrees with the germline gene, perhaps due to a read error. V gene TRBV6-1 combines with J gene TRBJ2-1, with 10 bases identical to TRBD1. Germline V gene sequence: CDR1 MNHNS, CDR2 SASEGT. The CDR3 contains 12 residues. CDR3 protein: CASSETGGWWIF. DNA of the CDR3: TGTGCCAGCAGTGAGACAGGGGGCTGGTGGATCTTC.

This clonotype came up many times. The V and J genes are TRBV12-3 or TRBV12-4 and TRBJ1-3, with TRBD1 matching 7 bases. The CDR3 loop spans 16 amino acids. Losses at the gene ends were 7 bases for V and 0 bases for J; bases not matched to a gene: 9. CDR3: CASTRGQQISGNTIYF. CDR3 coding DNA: TGTGCCAGCACTCGGGGACAGCAGATCTCTGGAAACACCATATATTTT.

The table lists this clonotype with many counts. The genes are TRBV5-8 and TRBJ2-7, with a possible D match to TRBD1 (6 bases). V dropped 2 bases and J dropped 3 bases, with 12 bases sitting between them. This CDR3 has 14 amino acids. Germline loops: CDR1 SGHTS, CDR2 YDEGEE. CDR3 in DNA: TGTGCCAGCAGCTTTCAGGGGCCTCGCTACGAGCAGTACTTC. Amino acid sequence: CASSFQGPRYEQYF.

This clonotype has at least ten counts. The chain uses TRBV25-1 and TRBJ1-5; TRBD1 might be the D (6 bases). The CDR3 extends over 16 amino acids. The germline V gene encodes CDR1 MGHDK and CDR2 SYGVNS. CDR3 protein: CAPLGGEYLGGQPQHF. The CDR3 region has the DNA TGTGCACCTTTGGGGGGCGAATATCTCGGGGGTCAGCCCCAGCATTTT.

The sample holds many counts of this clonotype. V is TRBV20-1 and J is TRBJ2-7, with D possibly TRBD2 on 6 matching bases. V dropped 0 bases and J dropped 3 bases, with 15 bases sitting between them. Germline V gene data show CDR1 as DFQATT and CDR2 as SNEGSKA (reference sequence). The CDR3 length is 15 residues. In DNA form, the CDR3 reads TGCAGTGCTAGAGATCTTGGGGGGATCTTCTACGAGCAGTACTTC. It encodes CSARDLGGIFYEQYF.

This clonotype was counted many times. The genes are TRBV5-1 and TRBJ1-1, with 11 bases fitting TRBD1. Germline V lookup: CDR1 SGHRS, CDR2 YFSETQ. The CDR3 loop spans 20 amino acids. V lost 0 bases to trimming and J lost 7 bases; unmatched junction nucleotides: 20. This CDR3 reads CASSLARWTGGGYRFFEAFF. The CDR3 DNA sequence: TGCGCCAGCAGCTTGGCCAGGTGGACAGGGGGCGGGTATAGGTTTTTTGAAGCTTTCTTT.

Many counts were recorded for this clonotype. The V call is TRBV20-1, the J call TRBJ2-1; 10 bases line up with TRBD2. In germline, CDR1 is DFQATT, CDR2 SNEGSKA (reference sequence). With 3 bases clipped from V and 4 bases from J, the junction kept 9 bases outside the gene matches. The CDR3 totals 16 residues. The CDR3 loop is CSASQPSGGFYNEQFF. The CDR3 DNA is TGCAGTGCTAGTCAGCCTAGCGGGGGCTTTTACAATGAGCAGTTCTTC.

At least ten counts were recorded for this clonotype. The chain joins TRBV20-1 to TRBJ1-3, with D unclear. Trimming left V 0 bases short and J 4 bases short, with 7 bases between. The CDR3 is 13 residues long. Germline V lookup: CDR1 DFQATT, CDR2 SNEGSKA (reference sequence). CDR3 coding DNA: TGCAGTGCTAGAGATTTAGACGGAAACACCATATATTTT. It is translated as CSARDLDGNTIYF.

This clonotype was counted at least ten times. The CDR3 spells CASSRTGWNNEQFF. The CDR3 bases are TGTGCCAGCAGTCGGACAGGGTGGAACAATGAGCAGTTCTTC. The chain carries TRBV27 and TRBJ2-1; 8 bases align to TRBD1. Germline CDR1 MNHEY, CDR2 SMNVEV (reference sequence). CDR3 length equals 14 residues. V gave up 5 bases and J gave up 5 bases; unmatched junction bases: 5.

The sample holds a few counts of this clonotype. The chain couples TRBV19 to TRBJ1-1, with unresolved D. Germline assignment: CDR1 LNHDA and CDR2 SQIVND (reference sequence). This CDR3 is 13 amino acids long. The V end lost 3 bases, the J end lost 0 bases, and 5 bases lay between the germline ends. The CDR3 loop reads CASSIGVNTEAFF. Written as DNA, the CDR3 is TGTGCCAGTAGTATTGGCGTGAACACTGAAGCTTTCTTT.

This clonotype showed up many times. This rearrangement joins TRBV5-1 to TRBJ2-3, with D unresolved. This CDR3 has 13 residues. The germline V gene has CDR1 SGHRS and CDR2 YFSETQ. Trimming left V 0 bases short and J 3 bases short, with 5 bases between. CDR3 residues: CASSLVPTDTQYF. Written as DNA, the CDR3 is TGCGCCAGCAGCTTGGTACCGACAGATACGCAGTATTTT. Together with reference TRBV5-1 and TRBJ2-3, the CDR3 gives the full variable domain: KAGVTQTPRYLIKTRGQQVTLSCSPISGHRSVSWYQQTPGQGLQFLFEYFSETQRNKGNFPGRFSGRQFSNSRSEMNVSTLELGDSALYLCASSLVPTDTQYFGPGTRLTVL.

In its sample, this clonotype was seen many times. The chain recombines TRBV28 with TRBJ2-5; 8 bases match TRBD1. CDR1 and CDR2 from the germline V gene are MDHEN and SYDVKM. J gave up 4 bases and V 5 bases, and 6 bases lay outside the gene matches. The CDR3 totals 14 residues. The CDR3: CASSIPGGGETQYF. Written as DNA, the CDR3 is TGTGCCAGCAGTATCCCAGGGGGCGGAGAGACCCAGTACTTC.

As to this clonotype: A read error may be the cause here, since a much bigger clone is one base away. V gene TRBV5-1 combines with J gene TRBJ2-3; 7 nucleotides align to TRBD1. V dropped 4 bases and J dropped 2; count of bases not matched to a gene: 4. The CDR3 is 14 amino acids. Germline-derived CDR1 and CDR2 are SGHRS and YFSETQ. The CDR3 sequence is CASSEGTDTDTQYF. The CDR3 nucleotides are TGCGCCAGCAGCGAAGGGACAGACACAGATACGCAGTATTTT.

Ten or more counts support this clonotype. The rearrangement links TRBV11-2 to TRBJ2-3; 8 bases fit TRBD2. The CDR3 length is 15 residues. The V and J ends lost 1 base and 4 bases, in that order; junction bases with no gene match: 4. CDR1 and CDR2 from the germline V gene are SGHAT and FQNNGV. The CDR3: CASSLAGGQSDTQYF. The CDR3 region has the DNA TGTGCCAGCAGCTTAGCGGGGGGGCAGTCAGATACGCAGTATTTT.

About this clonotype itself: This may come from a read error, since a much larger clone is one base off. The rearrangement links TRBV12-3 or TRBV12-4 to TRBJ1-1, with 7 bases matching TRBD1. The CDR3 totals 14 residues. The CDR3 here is CARSEIDRVVAAFF. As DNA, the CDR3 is TGTGCCCGCAGTGAAATAGACAGGGTTGTAGCAGCTTTCTTT.

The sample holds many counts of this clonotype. The CDR3 DNA is TGTGCCAGCAGCCAGCGGAGGGGGAGTGGAAACACCATATATTTT. It yields the protein CASSQRRGSGNTIYF. The rearrangement joins TRBV3-1 to TRBJ1-3; possible D gene TRBD1, 6 bases. Trimming cost V 3 bases and J 3 bases, with 12 bases left between them. There are 15 residues in the CDR3. The germline V gene has CDR1 LGHDT and CDR2 YNNKEL (reference sequence).